Given below is one T cell receptor beta chain in context. Since a much larger clone is just one base distant, this may be a read error. This record comes from a study of tumor-infiltrating lymphocytes in primary liver carcinoma. Blood RNA came from unsorted whole blood; germline DNA was also extracted. Priming with a constant-region primer yielded TCR beta cDNA from 500 ng total RNA. Modified slightly, ARM-PCR produced TCR beta libraries over three nested multiplex PCR rounds. Primers for the first two PCR rounds were TRBV1-TRBV30 forward primers and a C-beta reverse primer (approximately 9 cycles per round). Each CDR3 protein gets one entry after TCRdb re-called the multiplex PCR reads with MiXCR. The sample holds about 330,000 distinct CDR3 sequences, 65% seen once. The CDR3 runs 12 residues. Germline values: CDR1 LGHNA, CDR2 YSLEER. Deletions cut 0 bases from V and 10 bases from J, with 9 bases between.

V is TRBV4-3 and J is TRBJ1-2; no clear D gene. The origin of this receptor is a man aged 35 to 55 with primary liver carcinoma and hepatitis B virus infection. The sequenced material came from peripheral blood. The CDR3: CASSQDFGDYTF. CDR3 coding DNA: TGCGCCAGCAGCCAAGATTTTGGTGACTACACCTTC.